Presented here are 20 T cell receptor beta chains from one specimen sequenced in a study of T cell responses to AZD1222 COVID-19 vaccine. The repertoire was sequenced with immunoSEQ multiplex PCR; TCRdb's copy has only in-frame clones and lacks some. The sample comprises over 120,000 clones, about 93% of which are singletons, and under 4.5% rests with the top ten. Sequences were derived from peripheral blood, sampled on day 0 of AZD1222 vaccination. The receptors here all came from an adult in good health.

V and J are TRBV2 and TRBJ1-5, with a tentative D call TRBD1 (5 bases). The ends were cut back, 7 bases at V and 8 bases at J, with 12 bases in the middle. This CDR3 has 12 amino acids. In germline, CDR1 is SNHLY, CDR2 FYNNEI. CDR3 bases: TGTGCCAGCACCCCGGGGGTAAAGCCCCAGCATTTT. The encoded protein is CASTPGVKPQHF.

The gene calls are TRBV7-2 and TRBJ2-7; D is ambiguous. The ends were cut back, 6 bases at V and 7 bases at J, with 16 bases in the middle. The CDR3 consists of 13 residues. Germline V gene data show CDR1 as SGHTA and CDR2 as FQGNSA. The CDR3 DNA reads as TGTGCCAGCAGTCTCCGGGTGCTCGGAGAGCAGTACTTC. Translation: CASSLRVLGEQYF. Looking up the rest from reference TRBV7-2 and TRBJ2-7 gives the full variable domain: GAGVSQSPSNKVTEKGKDVELRCDPISGHTALYWYRQSLGQGLEFLIYFQGNSAPDKSGLPSDRFSAERTGGSVSTLTIQRTQQEDSAVYLCASSLRVLGEQYFGPGTRLTVT.

The rearrangement links TRBV5-1 to TRBJ1-2; TRBD1 matches 9 bases. V dropped 5 bases and J dropped 2; count of bases not matched to a gene: 7. The CDR3 consists of 15 residues. Germline V gene sequence: CDR1 SGHRS, CDR2 YFSETQ. The CDR3 DNA follows: TGCGCCAGCAGAAGTACAGGGGGCGGAAACTATGGCTACACCTTC. Amino acids: CASRSTGGGNYGYTF.

The gene calls are TRBV6-5 and TRBJ1-1; 7 nucleotides match TRBD1. V trimming: 3 bases; J trimming: 0 bases; junction bases outside the gene matches: 4. The CDR3 is made up of 15 amino acids. Germline CDR1 MNHEY, CDR2 SVGAGI. CDR3 bases: TGTGCCAGCAGTTATGAGGGGGCGGTGAACACTGAAGCTTTCTTT. Its translation is CASSYEGAVNTEAFF.

The rearrangement links TRBV7-3 to TRBJ1-1; D unclear. Looked up from germline, CDR1 is SGHTA and CDR2 is FQGTGA. V was shortened by 3 bases and J by 5 bases, with 19 bases between the two germline ends. This CDR3 spans 16 amino acids. CDR3 in amino acids: CASSFISREDVTEAFF. The CDR3 nucleotides read TGTGCCAGCAGCTTTATAAGTAGGGAGGACGTAACTGAAGCTTTCTTT.

This chain uses TRBV10-1 with TRBJ1-5; 10 bases match TRBD1. This CDR3 spans 14 amino acids. Germline CDR1 WNHNN, CDR2 SYGVQD (reference sequence). V was pared by 4 bases and J by 4 bases, with 1 base of the junction left unmatched. This CDR3 is CASSAGQGNQPQHF. CDR3 bases: TGCGCCAGCAGTGCGGGACAGGGGAATCAGCCCCAGCATTTT.

V is TRBV10-3 and J is TRBJ2-6; either TRBD1 or TRBD2 may fit D (6 bases each). This CDR3 is 17 amino acids long. Germline CDR1 is ENHRY and CDR2 is SYGVKD. With 0 bases removed from V and 0 bases from J, the gap between germline ends came to 9 bases. DNA of the CDR3: TGTGCCATCAGTGAGTCTAGGGGGGTCTCTGGGGCCAACGTCCTGACTTTC. Amino acids: CAISESRGVSGANVLTF.

This chain links TRBV7-2 with TRBJ1-1; D uncertain. Germline CDR1 reads SGHTA; CDR2 reads FQGNSA. Trimming stripped 1 base from V and 3 bases from J, with 9 bases between. The CDR3 consists of 14 residues. The CDR3 region is CASSLVGRDTEAFF. For the CDR3, the DNA is TGTGCCAGCAGCTTAGTTGGGCGAGACACTGAAGCTTTCTTT.

In its sample, this clone was seen a few times. The rearrangement links TRBV27 to TRBJ1-2; D not certain. Looked up from germline, CDR1 is MNHEY and CDR2 is SMNVEV (reference sequence). Trimming cost V 8 bases and J 8 bases, with 15 bases left between them. This CDR3 contains 12 residues. In DNA form, the CDR3 reads TGTGCCAGCGGGCCGGGGTCGGGGGGCTACACCTTC. Translation: CASGPGSGGYTF.

V gene TRBV12-3 or TRBV12-4 combines with J gene TRBJ1-1; D gene unclear. Deletions cut 5 bases from V and 0 bases from J, with 7 bases between. The CDR3 is 13 residues long. CDR3 in amino acids: CASSQRLNTEAFF. Here the CDR3 DNA reads TGTGCCAGCAGTCAGCGACTGAACACTGAAGCTTTCTTT.

V gene TRBV6-5 combines with J gene TRBJ1-5; 9 bases are a match to TRBD1. V was pared by 6 bases and J by 6 bases, with 6 bases of the junction left unmatched. Germline loops: CDR1 MNHEY, CDR2 SVGAGI. This CDR3 is 14 amino acids long. The CDR3 sequence is CASRPGTGRQPQHF. DNA for the CDR3: TGTGCCAGCAGGCCCGGGACAGGGCGTCAGCCCCAGCATTTT.

The chain is built from TRBV24-1 and TRBJ2-3; 11 nucleotides agree with TRBD2. CDR3 length equals 17 residues. V lost 4 bases, J lost 6 bases, and 11 bases stayed unmatched. CDR1 and CDR2 from the germline V gene are KGHDR and SFDVKD. The CDR3 coding sequence is TGTGCCACCAGTGACGTCTTCGGGACTAGCGGTGGGGATACGCAGTATTTT. This encodes CATSDVFGTSGGDTQYF.

V and J are TRBV10-2 and TRBJ1-5; unclear D gene. The CDR3 spans 14 residues. Germline CDR1 and CDR2: WSHSY and SAAADI. The V gene lost 4 bases and the J gene lost 0 bases, with 7 bases spanning the gap. The DNA of the CDR3 is TGCGCCAGCAGTGCAGGCTATAGCAATCAGCCCCAGCATTTT. Its translation: CASSAGYSNQPQHF.

The rearrangement joins TRBV7-9 to TRBJ2-5; no clear D. The germline V and J ends were trimmed by 1 base and 0 bases, with 12 bases remaining between them. Germline CDR1 reads SEHNR; CDR2 reads FQNEAQ (reference sequence). The CDR3 runs 16 residues. The CDR3 DNA follows: TGTGCCAGCAGCTTAGATTTCCTATCGTACCAAGAGACCCAGTACTTC. This encodes CASSLDFLSYQETQYF.

The gene calls are TRBV6-5 and TRBJ1-1; no clear D. The CDR3 contains 11 residues. The V end lost 7 bases, the J end lost 7 bases, and 10 bases lay between the germline ends. Germline CDR1 reads MNHEY; CDR2 reads SVGAGI. The CDR3 sequence: CASTALGEAFF. The CDR3 DNA sequence: TGTGCCAGCACTGCCCTGGGTGAAGCTTTCTTT.

The genes are TRBV2 and TRBJ2-5, with D perhaps TRBD2 (6 bases). V shed 7 bases and J shed 0 bases, with 12 bases lying between them. CDR3 length: 14 amino acids. CDR1 and CDR2 (germline): SNHLY, FYNNEI. The CDR3 DNA is TGTGCCAGCAAAATAGCGGTGTACCAAGAGACCCAGTACTTC. Encoded protein: CASKIAVYQETQYF. The full variable domain, in which reference TRBV2 and TRBJ2-5 provide the parts outside the CDR3, is EPEVTQTPSHQVTQMGQEVILRCVPISNHLYFYWYRQILGQKVEFLVSFYNNEISEKSEIFDDQFSVERPDGSNFTLKIRSTKLEDSAMYFCASKIAVYQETQYFGPGTRLLVL.

This clone was seen only once. The CDR3 DNA is TGCAGTGCTAGTGGGCGGGAGGGCCAGAAGACCCAGTACTTC. Translating it yields CSASGREGQKTQYF. V usage is TRBV20-1 and J usage is TRBJ2-5; the match to TRBD2 covers 9 bases. Germline lookup yields CDR1 DFQATT and CDR2 SNEGSKA (reference sequence). The length of the CDR3 is 14 residues. V was pared by 3 bases and J by 6 bases, with 8 bases of the junction left unmatched.

This clone was recorded only once. This rearrangement joins TRBV11-2 to TRBJ1-2; D is possibly TRBD1 (6 bases). The CDR3 length is 13 residues. V dropped 5 bases and J dropped 7 bases, with 14 bases sitting between them. Per the germline V gene, CDR1 is SGHAT and CDR2 is FQNNGV. In DNA form, the CDR3 reads TGTGCCAGCAGCCCCGACAGGTTTTTTGGCTACACCTTC. Translated, it gives CASSPDRFFGYTF. Full variable domain (remainder filled in from reference TRBV11-2 and TRBJ1-2): EAGVAQSPRYKIIEKRQSVAFWCNPISGHATLYWYQQILGQGPKLLIQFQNNGVVDDSQLPKDRFSAERLKGVDSTLKIQPAKLEDSAVYLCASSPDRFFGYTFGSGTRLTVV.

CDR3 bases: TGTGCCAGCAGCCTAGCGGGGGGCAATGAGCAGTTCTTC. Protein: CASSLAGGNEQFF. The chain combines TRBV5-6 with TRBJ2-1, with 11 bases aligning to TRBD2. This CDR3 contains 13 residues. The V segment lost 4 bases and the J segment 6 bases; nucleotides outside the gene matches: 0. Germline lookup yields CDR1 SGHDT and CDR2 YYEEEE.

V is TRBV29-1 and J is TRBJ1-4; D possibly corresponds to TRBD1 (5 bases). Trimming removed 4 bases from V and 4 bases from J, with 19 bases in between. Germline CDR1 reads SQVTM; CDR2 reads ANQGSEA. The CDR3 consists of 16 residues. The CDR3: CSVVFGGTALNEKLFF. CDR3 DNA sequence: TGCAGCGTTGTGTTTGGTGGGACGGCTCTTAATGAAAAACTGTTTTTT.